The clone carrying this T cell receptor (beta chain) was recorded a few times. This CDR3 spans 13 amino acids. Trimming removed 2 bases at V and 7 bases at J, with 11 bases between. Germline CDR1 is KGHSH and CDR2 is LQKENI. The data belong to a study of control samples from healthy donors and cancer patients. Here immunoSEQ multiplex PCR was the method, and the copy in TCRdb shows in-frame clones only, minus some. In the table there are 40,000 to 45,000 clones, over 65% of which are singletons. The sequencing input was formalin-fixed, paraffin-embedded tissue. This rearrangement joins TRBV18 to TRBJ1-2; no clear D gene. The TCR sequence derives from a male donor with melanoma. CDR3: CASSPEGLGGYTF. CDR3 coding DNA: TGTGCCAGCTCACCAGAGGGATTAGGTGGCTACACCTTC.